This TCR beta chain was recovered during a study of blood T cells in healthy people across ages. Study results and caveats: Strongly correlated with naive T cell percentage was TCR beta diversity. Donor CMV status, an unknown factor, possibly confounded changes in expanded clonotypes. A roughly linear fall in TCR beta diversity per million T cells was seen with increasing age.

Next came a second PCR, run for about 7 to 11 cycles, which used a sample-barcoded 5' primer along with a J-beta primer mix. Each CDR3 protein gets one entry after TCRdb re-called the 5' RACE reads with MiXCR. Seen here are 1.4 million to 1.5 million distinct CDR3 sequences, 42% observed once, and the top ten hold roughly 7.9%. At least 5.5 micrograms of total RNA were extracted per sample. A word on this clonotype: What it binds is unknown.

The CDR3 sequence is 13 residues long. Per the germline V gene, CDR1 is DFQATT and CDR2 is SNEGSKA (reference sequence). The receptor's source is a woman aged 18-29 years in good health. The chain uses TRBV20-1 and TRBJ2-7; weak D call: TRBD2 (6 bases). The DNA end is a closer match to TRBJ2-5, so the J assignment may be wrong. The specimen was blood. CDR3 DNA: TGCAGTGCTAGCGGGAGTAAGACGGAGACCCAGTACTTC. Protein: CSASGSKTETQYF.